This is a list of T cell receptor beta chains from one sample in a study of T-cell reconstitution after alpha-beta-depleted transplantation in children. TCRdb redid the calling of the PCR reads with MiXCR, one entry per CDR3 protein. Here the sample spans approximately 170,000 distinct CDR3 sequences, roughly 11% being singletons. Sequenced here: PBMCs, sampled before TCRalphabeta/CD19-depleted stem cell transplant. These receptors originate from a boy younger than 10 with acute myeloid leukemia, due to receive a stem cell transplant. CDR3s include the opening cysteine and the closing phenylalanine or tryptophan. Fields, in order: V gene, J gene, D gene, CDR3 protein. The D gene is left open where the match is weak.

v_gene: TRBV5-1; j_gene: TRBJ1-3; d_gene: .; CDR3aa: CASSFLDGNTIYF
v_gene: TRBV10-3; j_gene: TRBJ1-2; d_gene: .; CDR3aa: CAIRPTASNYGYTF
v_gene: TRBV20-1; j_gene: TRBJ2-1; d_gene: .; CDR3aa: CSARHPRLGSYNEQFF
v_gene: TRBV2; j_gene: TRBJ2-1; d_gene: TRBD2; CDR3aa: CASRPGTSGAGEQFF
v_gene: TRBV3-1; j_gene: TRBJ1-6; d_gene: .; CDR3aa: CASSQGTGRADNSPLHF
v_gene: TRBV20-1; j_gene: TRBJ1-2; d_gene: .; CDR3aa: CSARIPGVYGYTF
v_gene: TRBV4-1; j_gene: TRBJ2-3; d_gene: TRBD2; CDR3aa: CASSHHRLALAGDTQYF
v_gene: TRBV13; j_gene: TRBJ2-3; d_gene: .; CDR3aa: CASSPWADTQYF
v_gene: TRBV11-2; j_gene: TRBJ2-1; d_gene: TRBD1; CDR3aa: CASSFLGTGGGFF
v_gene: TRBV20-1; j_gene: TRBJ1-1; d_gene: .; CDR3aa: CSARTMNTEAFF
v_gene: TRBV24-1; j_gene: TRBJ1-2; d_gene: TRBD1; CDR3aa: CATSAPDRGKYGYTF
v_gene: TRBV12-3/TRBV12-4; j_gene: TRBJ1-4; d_gene: TRBD1; CDR3aa: CASRPRTGRGEKLFF